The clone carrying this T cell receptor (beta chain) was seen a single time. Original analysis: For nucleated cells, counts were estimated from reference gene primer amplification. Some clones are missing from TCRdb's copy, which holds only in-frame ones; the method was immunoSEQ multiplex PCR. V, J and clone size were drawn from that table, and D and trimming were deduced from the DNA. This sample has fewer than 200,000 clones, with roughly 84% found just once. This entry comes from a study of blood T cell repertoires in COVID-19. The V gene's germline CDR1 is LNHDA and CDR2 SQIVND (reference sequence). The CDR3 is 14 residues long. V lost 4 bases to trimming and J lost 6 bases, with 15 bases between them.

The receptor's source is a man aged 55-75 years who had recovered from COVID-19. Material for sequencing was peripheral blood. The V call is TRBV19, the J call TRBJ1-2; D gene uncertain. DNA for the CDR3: TGTGCCAGTAGTACCCCCTGGGAGGAGGATGGCTACACCTTC. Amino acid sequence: CASSTPWEEDGYTF.